Described below is a single T cell receptor beta chain sequence and its context. Its target is unknown. The data were taken from a study of response to subunit inactivated influenza vaccine. General observations from the study: Authors suggested seasonal influenza vaccinations each recruit few new T cells.

This CDR3 has 14 amino acids. The germline CDR1 and CDR2 sequences are SGHRS and YFSETQ. V was clipped by 4 bases and J by 3 bases, with 13 bases between them. TCRdb reanalysed the RT-PCR reads using MiXCR and keeps one entry per CDR3 protein. The sample lists under 500,000 distinct CDR3 sequences; 9.5% to 13% were seen once. The material sequenced was PBMCs from blood, taken about 6 weeks after vaccination. The source is a man aged 50-59 years who received an inactivated influenza vaccine. This rearrangement joins TRBV5-1 to TRBJ2-5; D may be TRBD2 (6 bases). As DNA, the CDR3 is TGCGCCAGCAGCCGCCCCGGAGGGGAAGAGACCCAGTACTTC. It codes for CASSRPGGEETQYF.